The entry below gives a single T cell receptor beta chain sequence along with its context. No cognate antigen has been identified for it. No per-base quality is available; no much larger clone lies one base away. This specimen comes from a study of patients and donors after allogeneic stem cell transplantation (dated by TCRdb to about 2020). The CDR3 runs 17 residues from the cysteine to the phenylalanine. Only the CDR3 region is kept as DNA, spanning 51 bases read in frame from base 1. The CDR1 and CDR2 encoded by the germline V gene are MNHEY and SVGAGI. V is clipped by 0 bases and J by 4 bases, and the sequence between their germline boundaries is 19 bases long. Library preparation used RT-PCR. TCRdb lists the instrument as NextSeq 550. TCRdb reprocessing: public reads trimmed at Q25 with fastp, clones called with MiXCR, in-frame beta chains kept. Each CDR3 protein appears once, grouped with its most common genes and DNA. The table for this sample lists about 24,000 distinct CDR3 sequences; about 42% of them were counted only once. Jointly, the top ten make up approximately 84% of the sample.

The V gene is TRBV6-5 and the J gene is TRBJ2-7; the D gene is possibly TRBD1 or TRBD2, each agreeing over 5 bases. The clonotype was recovered from a human donor who was either an allogeneic HSCT recipient or a stem cell or donor lymphocyte infusion donor (not recorded which). It is not recorded whose cells these are; they may come from a transplant donor. The specimen sequenced was blood, either unsorted or a sorted T cell fraction (not recorded which). The CDR3 protein sequence reads: CASSYSKHPGRWYEQYF. In nucleotide form, the sequence is TGTGCCAGCAGTTACTCGAAGCACCCGGGGCGCTGGTACGAGCAGTACTTC.